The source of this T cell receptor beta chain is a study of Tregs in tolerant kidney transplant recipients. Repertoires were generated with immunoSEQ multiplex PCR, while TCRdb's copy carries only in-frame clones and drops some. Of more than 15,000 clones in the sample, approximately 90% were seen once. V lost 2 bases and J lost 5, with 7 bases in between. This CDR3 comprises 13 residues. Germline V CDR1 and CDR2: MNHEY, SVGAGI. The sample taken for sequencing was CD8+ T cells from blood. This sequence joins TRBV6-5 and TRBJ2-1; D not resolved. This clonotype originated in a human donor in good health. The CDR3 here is CASSYMSHNEQFF. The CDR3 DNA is TGTGCCAGCAGTTACATGTCCCACAATGAGCAGTTCTTC.